Each of the 29 T cell receptor beta chains below was sequenced from the same sample in a study of cytomegalovirus exposure and HLA in healthy donors. PCR amplification relied on 60 Vbeta primers (plus 13 Jbeta primers). The protocol was immunoSEQ multiplex PCR, while the TCRdb copy is restricted to in-frame clones and leaves out a portion. Of roughly 220,000 clones in the sample, approximately 79% were seen once. Sequencing used PBMCs. Source of these receptors: a man aged 50 to 60 in good health and CMV-seronegative.

V is TRBV27 and J is TRBJ2-1, with 10 bases that match TRBD2. The CDR3 consists of 15 residues. After removal of 4 bases from V and 7 bases from J, the junction contained 7 bases not matched to a gene. The germline V gene has CDR1 MNHEY and CDR2 SMNVEV (reference sequence). The CDR3 DNA reads as TGTGCCAGCAGTTCCAGCGGGAGGGGCGGGAATGAGCAGTTCTTC. Its translation is CASSSSGRGGNEQFF.

The rearrangement uses TRBV5-1 and TRBJ2-1; TRBD1 is a possible D gene (6 bases). V lost 0 bases and J lost 7, with 14 bases in between. Germline assignment: CDR1 SGHRS and CDR2 YFSETQ. The CDR3 sequence is 15 residues long. Here the CDR3 reads CASSLVGGDGNEQFF. Written as DNA, the CDR3 is TGCGCCAGCAGCTTGGTTGGGGGCGACGGGAATGAGCAGTTCTTC.

The genes are TRBV2 and TRBJ2-2; perhaps TRBD1 as D (6 bases). Germline V gene sequence: CDR1 SNHLY, CDR2 FYNNEI. The CDR3 runs to 13 residues. With 7 bases removed from V and 6 bases from J, the gap between germline ends came to 12 bases. The CDR3 loop reads CASKGGFAGELFF. In nucleotides, the CDR3 is TGTGCCAGCAAAGGGGGATTCGCCGGGGAGCTGTTTTTT. The full variable domain, completed using reference TRBV2 and TRBJ2-2, is EPEVTQTPSHQVTQMGQEVILRCVPISNHLYFYWYRQILGQKVEFLVSFYNNEISEKSEIFDDQFSVERPDGSNFTLKIRSTKLEDSAMYFCASKGGFAGELFFGEGSRLTVL.

This chain uses TRBV29-1 with TRBJ2-7; 8 nucleotides agree with TRBD1. The CDR3 is 17 amino acids. Germline assignment: CDR1 SQVTM and CDR2 ANQGSEA. Trimming cost V 4 bases and J 0 bases; bases outside gene matches: 14. The CDR3 sequence: CSVAEIFGTGISYEQYF. In DNA form, the CDR3 reads TGCAGCGTTGCGGAGATATTCGGGACAGGCATCTCCTACGAGCAGTACTTC.

This clone appeared a single time. This chain joins TRBV14 and TRBJ2-4; no firm D call. Germline V lookup: CDR1 SGHDN, CDR2 FVKESK. Trimming stripped 3 bases from V and 6 bases from J, with 12 bases between. The CDR3 is made up of 14 amino acids. The CDR3 DNA follows: TGTGCCAGCAGCCATATTAGCACCTTAAACATTCAGTACTTC. Its protein product is CASSHISTLNIQYF.

CDR3 sequence (DNA): TGTGCCAGCAGCCATGCCGGGACAGCTAACACTGAAGCTTTCTTT. Its protein is CASSHAGTANTEAFF. The chain carries TRBV14 and TRBJ1-1, with 7 bases fitting TRBD1. V gave up 3 bases and J gave up 2 bases; unmatched junction bases: 6. This CDR3 contains 15 residues. Germline V gene data show CDR1 as SGHDN and CDR2 as FVKESK.

The chain has TRBV10-3 and TRBJ2-3; 12 nucleotides match TRBD2. Germline V lookup: CDR1 ENHRY, CDR2 SYGVKD. CDR3 length: 16 amino acids. The trim removed 6 bases at V and 2 bases at J, leaving 6 bases unmatched. The CDR3 loop is CAIRPGLAGSTDTQYF. CDR3 DNA sequence: TGTGCCATCAGACCGGGACTAGCGGGCTCCACAGATACGCAGTATTTT.

The chain joins TRBV4-1 to TRBJ2-7; TRBD2 matches 10 bases. Germline V gene data show CDR1 as MGHRA and CDR2 as YSYEKL. This CDR3 spans 15 amino acids. The junction had 4 bases not matched to a gene; V was cut back by 1 base and J by 4 bases. CDR3 coding DNA: TGCGCCAGCAGCCAAGGAGCGGGAGGGCCTTACGAGCAGTACTTC. Translating gives CASSQGAGGPYEQYF.

This clone appeared a few times. V and J are TRBV27 and TRBJ2-7; a possible D gene is TRBD1 (5 bases). Germline CDR1 is MNHEY and CDR2 is SMNVEV (reference sequence). The CDR3 has 13 amino acids. V lost 7 bases and J 5 bases, leaving 15 bases between the germline ends. CDR3 bases: TGTGCCAGCAAGGGGCAAGCCTACCACGAGCAGTACTTC. Protein product: CASKGQAYHEQYF.

V usage is TRBV6-4 and J usage is TRBJ2-2, with TRBD2 matching over 8 bases. The germline V gene encodes CDR1 MRHNA and CDR2 SNTAGT. CDR3 length equals 14 residues. V was clipped by 5 bases and J by 5 bases; unmatched bases: 4. The CDR3: CASSFGGDTGELFF. The CDR3 nucleotides read TGTGCCAGCAGTTTCGGGGGGGATACCGGGGAGCTGTTTTTT.

This chain joins TRBV5-1 and TRBJ1-3; D is possibly TRBD1 (5 bases). The V end lost 0 bases, the J end lost 0 bases, and 10 bases lay between the germline ends. This CDR3 is 16 amino acids long. Per the germline V gene, CDR1 is SGHRS and CDR2 is YFSETQ. In nucleotides, the CDR3 is TGCGCCAGCAGCTTGGCAGGGCGGGACTCTGGAAACACCATATATTTT. Translated, it gives CASSLAGRDSGNTIYF. The full variable domain, rest sourced from reference TRBV5-1 and TRBJ1-3, is KAGVTQTPRYLIKTRGQQVTLSCSPISGHRSVSWYQQTPGQGLQFLFEYFSETQRNKGNFPGRFSGRQFSNSRSEMNVSTLELGDSALYLCASSLAGRDSGNTIYFGEGSWLTVV.

The chain employs TRBV5-4 and TRBJ2-3; unclear D gene. In germline, CDR1 is SGHNT, CDR2 YYREEE (reference sequence). Deletions cut 9 bases from V and 0 bases from J, with 8 bases between. This CDR3 has 12 residues. The CDR3 loop reads CATSTSTDTQYF. CDR3 sequence (DNA): TGTGCCACCTCTACTAGCACAGATACGCAGTATTTT.

This chain connects TRBV7-3 to TRBJ2-2, with D possibly matching TRBD1 (5 bases). CDR3 size: 15 residues. Per germline, CDR1 SGHTA and CDR2 FQGTGA. V was trimmed by 3 bases and J by 7 bases, leaving 15 bases between them. The CDR3 nucleotides are TGTGCCAGCAGCTTCTTGCAGGGAATTAACGGGGAGCTGTTTTTT. Translation: CASSFLQGINGELFF. Filled out from reference TRBV7-3 and TRBJ2-2, the complete variable domain reads GAGVSQTPSNKVTEKGKYVELRCDPISGHTALYWYRQSLGQGPEFLIYFQGTGAADDSGLPNDRFFAVRPEGSVSTLKIQRTERGDSAVYLCASSFLQGINGELFFGEGSRLTVL.

This rearrangement joins TRBV30 to TRBJ1-4, with 10 bases lining up with TRBD1. This CDR3 comprises 12 residues. The germline V gene has CDR1 GTSNPN and CDR2 SVGIG (reference sequence). J lost 8 bases, V lost 5 bases, and 2 bases had no gene match. The CDR3 DNA sequence: TGTGCCTGGGACAGGGGGCAGGAAAAACTGTTTTTT. The encoded protein is CAWDRGQEKLFF.

The chain couples TRBV5-4 to TRBJ2-3; 8 positions match TRBD2. The CDR3 has 15 residues. Trimming removed 4 bases from V and 6 bases from J; junction bases left unmatched: 10. Germline CDR1 reads SGHNT; CDR2 reads YYREEE (reference sequence). CDR3 residues: CASSPGGLESDTQYF. CDR3 sequence (DNA): TGTGCCAGCAGCCCGGGGGGACTAGAATCGGATACGCAGTATTTT.

CDR3: CASSPGREGQPQHF. CDR3 sequence (DNA): TGTGCCAGCTCACCGGGCAGGGAGGGTCAGCCCCAGCATTTT. V usage is TRBV18 and J usage is TRBJ1-5; TRBD1 might be the D (5 bases). Trimming cost V 3 bases and J 6 bases, with 12 bases left between them. The CDR3 contains 14 residues. Germline V gives CDR1 KGHSH, CDR2 LQKENI.

The chain employs TRBV11-2 and TRBJ1-1, with a tentative D call TRBD1 (5 bases). This CDR3 region has 13 residues. Germline values: CDR1 SGHAT, CDR2 FQNNGV. V was cut by 8 bases and J by 0 bases, with 10 bases left in between. The CDR3 DNA follows: TGTGCCAGCCTGGACACGATGAACACTGAAGCTTTCTTT. Protein sequence: CASLDTMNTEAFF.

The V gene is TRBV30, the J gene TRBJ2-7, with D tentatively TRBD1 (5 bases). The CDR3 contains 12 residues. Germline V gene data show CDR1 as GTSNPN and CDR2 as SVGIG (reference sequence). The germline V and J ends were trimmed by 3 bases and 9 bases, with 15 bases remaining between them. The CDR3 region has the DNA TGTGCCTGGAGGGAATCTGGACATTCGCAGTACTTC. Its translation: CAWRESGHSQYF.

This clone came up a few times. This chain connects TRBV4-1 to TRBJ2-2; 9 bases fit TRBD2. Germline values: CDR1 MGHRA, CDR2 YSYEKL. This CDR3 is built from 20 residues. The trim removed 1 base at V and 3 bases at J, leaving 15 bases unmatched. DNA for the CDR3: TGCGCCAGCAGCCAAGTTATAGGTTCGATTAGCGGGAGAGACACCGGGGAGCTGTTTTTT. Translating it yields CASSQVIGSISGRDTGELFF.

This clone was picked up a small number of times. The V and J genes are TRBV5-4 and TRBJ1-1; 8 nucleotides agree with TRBD1. Germline lookup yields CDR1 SGHNT and CDR2 YYREEE (reference sequence). The CDR3 consists of 18 residues. The V segment lost 4 bases and the J segment 4 bases; nucleotides outside the gene matches: 18. In DNA, the CDR3 is TGTGCCAGCAGCCCAGGGACAGGCCGCGGTAACAAGGGCACTGAAGCTTTCTTT. Translating gives CASSPGTGRGNKGTEAFF.

V usage is TRBV27 and J usage is TRBJ1-2; 11 bases agree with TRBD1. Germline CDR1 and CDR2: MNHEY and SMNVEV (reference sequence). The CDR3 has 13 amino acids. V was clipped by 10 bases and J by 2 bases; unmatched bases: 3. This CDR3 is CATWDRGNYGYTF. CDR3 nucleotide sequence: TGTGCCACCTGGGACAGGGGGAACTATGGCTACACCTTC.

The table lists this clone with a count of one. The chain has TRBV4-1 and TRBJ1-1; TRBD1 aligns across 9 bases. Germline V CDR1 and CDR2: MGHRA, YSYEKL. V lost 3 bases to trimming and J lost 1 base; unmatched junction nucleotides: 3. The CDR3 is made up of 15 amino acids. The CDR3 here is CASSHSTGGNTEAFF. For the CDR3, the DNA is TGCGCCAGCAGCCACTCGACAGGGGGGAACACTGAAGCTTTCTTT.

V is TRBV11-2 and J is TRBJ1-2; tentatively, D is TRBD1 (6 bases). The CDR3 has 14 amino acids. V was pared by 5 bases and J by 8 bases, with 18 bases between. Germline V gene data show CDR1 as SGHAT and CDR2 as FQNNGV. The CDR3: CASSALRGGWGYTF. DNA for the CDR3: TGTGCCAGCAGCGCCCTTCGGGGGGGCTGGGGCTACACCTTC.

The chain links TRBV9 to TRBJ2-1; 10 nucleotides agree with TRBD1. The CDR3 totals 17 residues. Looked up from germline, CDR1 is SGDLS and CDR2 is YYNGEE. With V trimmed by 4 bases and J by 9 bases, 16 bases remained unmatched. CDR3 sequence reads: CASSPVPGTGVRSEQFF. CDR3 in DNA: TGTGCCAGCAGCCCTGTGCCCGGGACAGGGGTCCGGAGTGAGCAGTTCTTC. Filled out from reference TRBV9 and TRBJ2-1, the complete variable domain reads DSGVTQTPKHLITATGQRVTLRCSPRSGDLSVYWYQQSLDQGLQFLIQYYNGEERAKGNILERFSAQQFPDLHSELNLSSLELGDSALYFCASSPVPGTGVRSEQFFGPGTRLTVL.

The chain recombines TRBV5-4 with TRBJ2-1; D is perhaps TRBD2 (5 bases). The CDR3 is 14 residues long. The germline CDR1 and CDR2 sequences are SGHNT and YYREEE (reference sequence). V lost 1 base and J lost 7, with 12 bases in between. The CDR3 region has the DNA TGTGCCAGCAGCTTGCCTCAAAGGAGGAATGAGCAGTTCTTC. Its protein is CASSLPQRRNEQFF. The full variable domain, its missing parts supplied by reference TRBV5-4 and TRBJ2-1, is ETGVTQSPTHLIKTRGQQVTLRCSSQSGHNTVSWYQQALGQGPQFIFQYYREEENGRGNFPPRFSGLQFPNYSSELNVNALELDDSALYLCASSLPQRRNEQFFGPGTRLTVL.

The rearrangement uses TRBV30 and TRBJ2-3; TRBD2 aligns across 7 bases. The germline CDR1 and CDR2 sequences are GTSNPN and SVGIG (reference sequence). Trimming cost V 8 bases and J 2 bases; bases outside gene matches: 13. The CDR3 contains 15 residues. In DNA, the CDR3 is TGTGCCCTCGTAGGCGGGGGAGTTAACACAGATACGCAGTATTTT. It yields the protein CALVGGGVNTDTQYF.

On this clone itself: A junction end diverges from the germline sequence, so it may reflect a read error. The CDR3 nucleotides read TGTGCTAGCAGCTTAGTAGGAGGAGGCACAGATACGCAGTATTTT. It codes for CASSLVGGGTDTQYF. The chain is built from TRBV7-7 and TRBJ2-3; possible D gene TRBD2, 5 bases. This CDR3 spans 15 amino acids. Germline assignment: CDR1 SSHAT and CDR2 FNYEAQ (reference sequence).

This rearrangement joins TRBV6-5 to TRBJ2-1; the match to TRBD2 covers 9 bases. V lost 2 bases to trimming and J lost 6 bases; unmatched junction nucleotides: 8. CDR1 is MNHEY, CDR2 SVGAGI, per germline. The CDR3 sequence is 16 residues long. CDR3 DNA sequence: TGTGCCAGCAGTTACACCGGGACTAGCCTCGCCAATGAGCAGTTCTTC. Translating gives CASSYTGTSLANEQFF.

The chain couples TRBV4-1 to TRBJ2-3; 10 nucleotides match TRBD2. The CDR3 contains 16 residues. The J segment lost 0 bases and the V segment lost 3 bases, leaving 3 bases of the junction unmatched. Germline CDR1 is MGHRA and CDR2 is YSYEKL. CDR3 nucleotide sequence: TGCGCCAGCAGCCAGAGAGCGGGAGGGAGCACAGATACGCAGTATTTT. Amino acid sequence: CASSQRAGGSTDTQYF.